Shown below are 5 T cell receptor beta chains from a single sample sequenced in a study of T cell responses to AZD1222 COVID-19 vaccine (dated by TCRdb to the early 2020s). The time point label for this specimen denotes: baseline before first vaccination. The library relied on the immunoSEQ multiplex PCR assay. TCRdb holds this immuneACCESS table with in-frame rearrangements only. Some clones are missing; in checked studies, unresolved V genes explain under half, and the rest has no known cause. A total of fewer than 150,000 clones appear in this sample, roughly 90% of them only once. 4.4% of the sample is in the top ten clones. The sequenced sample was peripheral blood, obtained on day 0 of AZD1222 vaccination. Receptor source: an adult in good health.

Concerning this clone itself: A much larger clone differs from this one at a single base, so this may be a read error. The chain employs TRBV11-2 and TRBJ1-1; unclear D gene. Trimming stripped 1 base from V and 1 base from J, with 4 bases between. Germline-derived CDR1 and CDR2 are SGHAT and FQNNGV. The CDR3 is 13 amino acids. CDR3 nucleotides: TGTGCCAGCAGCTTAGGGCAGAACACTGAAGCTTTCTTT. It codes for CASSLGQNTEAFF. The full variable domain, in which reference TRBV11-2 and TRBJ1-1 provide the parts outside the CDR3, is EAGVAQSPRYKIIEKRQSVAFWCNPISGHATLYWYQQILGQGPKLLIQFQNNGVVDDSQLPKDRFSAERLKGVDSTLKIQPAKLEDSAVYLCASSLGQNTEAFFGQGTRLTVV.

This chain joins TRBV6-4 and TRBJ1-1, with 7 nucleotides matching TRBD1. Germline values: CDR1 MRHNA, CDR2 SNTAGT. Unmatched junction bases numbered 12, after V lost 7 bases and J lost 7 bases. This CDR3 is built from 14 residues. CDR3: CASTFDRAGIEAFF. The CDR3 nucleotides are TGTGCCAGCACTTTTGACAGGGCCGGAATTGAAGCTTTCTTT.

The chain couples TRBV5-6 to TRBJ2-3; D uncertain. The germline V and J ends were trimmed by 0 bases and 0 bases, with 8 bases remaining between them. This CDR3 comprises 15 residues. Germline CDR1 SGHDT, CDR2 YYEEEE. CDR3 protein: CASSLVTGSTDTQYF. The DNA of the CDR3 is TGTGCCAGCAGCTTGGTAACGGGTAGCACAGATACGCAGTATTTT. Full variable domain (rest looked up from reference TRBV5-6 and TRBJ2-3): DAGVTQSPTHLIKTRGQQVTLRCSPKSGHDTVSWYQQALGQGPQFIFQYYEEEERQRGNFPDRFSGHQFPNYSSELNVNALLLGDSALYLCASSLVTGSTDTQYFGPGTRLTVL.

The rearrangement uses TRBV6-1 and TRBJ2-1; 10 bases fit TRBD2. The CDR3 length is 15 residues. Trimming removed 3 bases from V and 10 bases from J; junction bases left unmatched: 9. Germline lookup yields CDR1 MNHNS and CDR2 SASEGT. The CDR3 nucleotides are TGTGCCAGCAGTGACAGCGGGAGGGCTTTTGAGGAGCAGTTCTTC. This translates into CASSDSGRAFEEQFF.

The CDR3 nucleotides read TGTGCCAGCAGCGTAGCCAATAGGGGTGAAGCTTTCTTT. This translates into CASSVANRGEAFF. The rearrangement uses TRBV9 and TRBJ1-1, with D possibly TRBD1 on 5 matching bases. The CDR3 totals 13 residues. The germline V and J ends were trimmed by 0 bases and 7 bases, with 10 bases remaining between them. In germline, CDR1 is SGDLS, CDR2 YYNGEE.